Each of the 18 T cell receptor beta chains below was sequenced from the same sample in a study of response to subunit inactivated influenza vaccine. TCRdb independently ran MiXCR on the RT-PCR reads; one entry per CDR3 protein. The sample has roughly 630,000 distinct CDR3 sequences, 12% to 15% seen once. Sample: PBMCs from blood, taken 14 to 15 days before vaccination. All receptors derive from a man aged 45-65 years who received an inactivated influenza vaccine.

This clonotype was detected only once. V is TRBV28 and J is TRBJ2-6, with D uncertain. The CDR3 sequence is 15 residues long. Trimming cost V 6 bases and J 1 base, with 10 bases left between them. Per germline, CDR1 MDHEN and CDR2 SYDVKM. The CDR3 DNA reads TGTGCCAGCAGGCTGCCGGGTTCTGGGGCCAACGTCCTGACTTTC. As protein: CASRLPGSGANVLTF.

The chain recombines TRBV11-2 with TRBJ2-3; tentatively, D is TRBD1 (5 bases). The CDR3 consists of 14 residues. V was shortened by 4 bases and J by 2 bases, with 10 bases between the two germline ends. Per germline, CDR1 SGHAT and CDR2 FQNNGV. The CDR3 protein is CASSSRQPTDTQYF. The CDR3 region has the DNA TGTGCCAGCAGCTCCAGACAGCCCACAGATACGCAGTATTTT.

The V and J genes are TRBV28 and TRBJ1-4; D ambiguous. The CDR3 covers 13 residues. Deletions cut 7 bases from V and 5 bases from J, with 11 bases between. Germline CDR1 is MDHEN and CDR2 is SYDVKM. Written as DNA, the CDR3 is TGTGCCAGCAATGGCAGCGGCAATGAAAAACTGTTTTTT. Its protein product is CASNGSGNEKLFF.

V and J are TRBV20-1 and TRBJ1-1; D ambiguous. Trimming took off 1 base at V and 4 bases at J, with 13 bases between the two ends. The V gene's germline CDR1 is DFQATT and CDR2 SNEGSKA (reference sequence). This CDR3 comprises 14 residues. The CDR3 protein is CSARGSSFSTEAFF. The CDR3 DNA follows: TGCAGTGCTAGAGGGTCCAGTTTTAGCACTGAAGCTTTCTTT.

The chain carries TRBV25-1 and TRBJ1-1, with 7 nucleotides matching TRBD1. With 4 bases clipped from V and 1 base from J, the junction kept 9 bases outside the gene matches. Germline V gene lookup returns CDR1 MGHDK and CDR2 SYGVNS. CDR3 length: 16 amino acids. The CDR3 sequence: CASSGRSRDRNTEAFF. DNA for the CDR3: TGTGCCAGCAGTGGACGATCGCGGGACAGGAACACTGAAGCTTTCTTT.

Only a few counts were recorded for this clonotype. The CDR3 DNA reads as TGTGCCAGCAGTCCCCTGGACACATCCTACGAGCAGTACTTC. Protein product: CASSPLDTSYEQYF. V and J are TRBV6-2 or TRBV6-3 and TRBJ2-7, with D possibly matching TRBD1 (5 bases). This CDR3 comprises 14 residues. The germline V and J ends were trimmed by 5 bases and 1 base, with 12 bases remaining between them. In germline, CDR1 is MNHEY, CDR2 SVGEGT.

This clonotype appeared a few times. V is TRBV7-9 and J is TRBJ2-7; 10 bases align to TRBD2. The CDR3 contains 14 residues. Germline CDR1 is SEHNR and CDR2 is FQNEAQ (reference sequence). V was clipped by 8 bases and J by 2 bases; unmatched bases: 6. The CDR3 bases are TGTGCCAGCTCAGTAAGCGGGGGGGCCTACGAGCAGTACTTC. Protein: CASSVSGGAYEQYF.

CDR3 nucleotide sequence: TGTGCCAGCACAATGTCCCGTAGCTCTGGGGCCAACGTCCTGACTTTC. It encodes CASTMSRSSGANVLTF. The chain employs TRBV11-2 and TRBJ2-6; no clear D gene. In germline, CDR1 is SGHAT, CDR2 FQNNGV. This CDR3 is 16 amino acids long. The V end was cut by 7 bases, the J end by 0 bases, with 13 bases between.

The chain is built from TRBV12-3 or TRBV12-4 and TRBJ2-1; TRBD1 agrees at 9 bases. The CDR3 loop spans 15 amino acids. J gave up 8 bases and V 5 bases, and 10 bases lay outside the gene matches. CDR3 DNA: TGTGCCAGCAGTCCCGGGACAGGGTCATCCGATGAGCAGTTCTTC. Protein product: CASSPGTGSSDEQFF.

The rearrangement joins TRBV7-8 to TRBJ2-1, with TRBD1 matching 9 bases. Trimming took 5 bases from V and 10 from J; bases not matched to a gene: 15. The CDR3 has 16 amino acids. Germline CDR1 SGHVS, CDR2 FQNEAQ. CDR3 nucleotides: TGTGCCAGCAGCATGGCCGGGACAGGGTTTGGGGGGGAGCAGTTCTTC. This encodes CASSMAGTGFGGEQFF.

This clonotype was recorded a few times. The J gene is TRBJ2-4, the V gene TRBV4-1; 7 bases align to TRBD2. This CDR3 comprises 15 residues. The V gene's germline CDR1 is MGHRA and CDR2 YSYEKL. With V trimmed by 0 bases and J by 3 bases, 2 bases remained unmatched. CDR3 bases: TGCGCCAGCAGCCAAGATGGGGGGGTCAAAAACATTCAGTACTTC. It encodes CASSQDGGVKNIQYF.

This clonotype was counted between two and nine times. The chain uses TRBV18 and TRBJ2-5, with D unclear. CDR3 size: 14 residues. Trimming removed 0 bases from V and 4 bases from J, with 9 bases in between. Per germline, CDR1 KGHSH and CDR2 LQKENI. CDR3 DNA: TGTGCCAGCTCACCACCGAATGTTGCAGAGACCCAGTACTTC. It codes for CASSPPNVAETQYF.

Only a few counts were recorded for this clonotype. V and J are TRBV20-1 and TRBJ2-1, with 13 nucleotides matching TRBD2. Trimming removed 6 bases from V and 12 bases from J; junction bases left unmatched: 11. The germline V gene has CDR1 DFQATT and CDR2 SNEGSKA (reference sequence). CDR3 length equals 14 residues. CDR3 bases: TGCAGTGCGCTCGGCACCGGGACTAGCGGGATGCAGTTCTTC. Translated, it gives CSALGTGTSGMQFF.

The V call is TRBV20-1, the J call TRBJ2-7; D is perhaps TRBD1 (6 bases). The V and J ends lost 5 bases and 0 bases respectively, with 14 bases between them. The CDR3 consists of 14 residues. Germline loops: CDR1 DFQATT, CDR2 SNEGSKA (reference sequence). CDR3 sequence (DNA): TGCAGTGCTTTATGGGCAGGGGTCTCCTACGAGCAGTACTTC. Translating gives CSALWAGVSYEQYF.

This rearrangement joins TRBV7-9 to TRBJ2-7, with 8 bases matching TRBD1. Germline CDR1 is SEHNR and CDR2 is FQNEAQ (reference sequence). The CDR3 runs to 15 residues. J gave up 2 bases and V 4 bases, and 7 bases lay outside the gene matches. As DNA, the CDR3 is TGTGCCAGCAGCTACGACAGGGGTGCAACCTACGAGCAGTACTTC. This codes for CASSYDRGATYEQYF.

The CDR3 DNA reads as TGTGCCAGCAGGACTAGTTATGGCACAGATACGCAGTATTTT. Its protein is CASRTSYGTDTQYF. This rearrangement joins TRBV6-1 to TRBJ2-3, with D tentatively TRBD2 (6 bases). The CDR3 is 14 amino acids. With 6 bases removed from V and 1 base from J, the gap between germline ends came to 11 bases. CDR1 and CDR2 from the germline V gene are MNHNS and SASEGT.

The chain uses TRBV6-2 or TRBV6-3 and TRBJ2-7; 7 bases agree with TRBD1. Trimming took 8 bases from V and 2 from J; bases not matched to a gene: 6. CDR1 MNHEY and CDR2 SVGEGT come from the germline V gene. This CDR3 is built from 13 residues. The CDR3 protein is CASGFQGAYEQYF. CDR3 DNA: TGTGCCAGCGGTTTCCAGGGGGCCTACGAGCAGTACTTC.

The chain combines TRBV6-5 with TRBJ2-5, with D possibly TRBD1 on 5 matching bases. Trimming took off 2 bases at V and 2 bases at J, with 12 bases between the two ends. This CDR3 comprises 15 residues. CDR1 is MNHEY and CDR2 is SVGAGI in the germline V gene. As DNA, the CDR3 is TGTGCCAGCAGTTACAACGGCAGGGAACAAGAGACCCAGTACTTC. It codes for CASSYNGREQETQYF.